Ten or more counts support the clone carrying this TCR beta chain. Germline V gives CDR1 SEHNR, CDR2 FQNEAQ (reference sequence). The length of the CDR3 is 15 residues. V lost 1 base, J lost 1 base, and 10 bases lay in between. This specimen belongs to a study of regulatory T cells in long-lasting Graves disease. For TCR beta, libraries came from iRepertoire HTBI primers and Arm-PCR of CDR3 regions. TCRdb reanalysed the multiplex PCR reads using MiXCR and keeps one entry per CDR3 protein. The table includes over 300,000 distinct CDR3 sequences, roughly 15% detected once. Time point here: newly diagnosed GD, antithyroid drugs for less than 3 months. The TCR library was made from RNA extracted from PBMCs.

The source was peripheral blood mononuclear cells (PBMCs), collected at new diagnosis, from a patient treated with antithyroid drugs. This clonotype was sampled from a female donor with Graves disease. V usage is TRBV7-9 and J usage is TRBJ2-5, with a weak D call TRBD1 (6 bases). The DNA of the CDR3 is TGTGCCAGCAGCTTAGTATTGGGGGCCCAAGAGACCCAGTACTTC. Translation gives CASSLVLGAQETQYF.